This T cell receptor (beta chain) was identified during a study of T cell responses to AZD1222 COVID-19 vaccine. Whole-study results and caveats: Along spike, vaccine-associated CD4 TCRs were found throughout, with dominance at 160-218 and 743-854.

Concerning this clone: The antigen is undetermined.

TCRdb's copy holds only in-frame clones and misses some; the assay was immunoSEQ multiplex PCR. This sample carries 100,000 or so clones, 88% of them seen once, and the ten largest clones take around 3%. This CDR3 has 12 amino acids. Trimming took off 1 base at V and 2 bases at J, with 3 bases between the two ends. This chain uses TRBV12-3 or TRBV12-4 with TRBJ2-7; no reliable D call. This sample comprised peripheral blood, obtained on day 0 of AZD1222 vaccination. This receptor was taken from an adult in good health. As DNA, the CDR3 is TGTGCCAGCAGTTTAGGAACCTACGAGCAGTACTTC. Amino acids: CASSLGTYEQYF.